This TCR beta chain was recorded in a study of T cells after posttransplantation cyclophosphamide. Study outcomes and limitations: Donor CD8+ memory clones often dominated recipient blood repertoires at later times. Recipient CMV seropositivity and CMV reactivation strongly tracked TRB clonality. Blood and skin or GI T cell repertoires showed limited TRB overlap.

Sequencing used immunoSEQ multiplex PCR; TCRdb keeps in-frame clones, though not all of them. Found here are under 15,000 clones, around 81% of them singletons; the top ten hold roughly 3.7%. Of note for this clone: Its antigen is not known.

The CDR3 extends over 13 amino acids. From germline, CDR1 is MNHEY and CDR2 SMNVEV (reference sequence). V was trimmed by 6 bases and J by 7 bases, leaving 10 bases between them. Methotrexate plus calcineurin inhibitor accompanied controls' myeloablative marrow transplants; sampling was 1 year later. This chain uses TRBV27 with TRBJ1-6; D is perhaps TRBD1 (6 bases). This clonotype originated in a male patient between 25 and 39 years old who received an allogeneic stem cell transplant from an unrelated donor, was CMV-positive, and had acute GVHD only. T cells may partly derive from the graft donor. The sequencing used PBMCs, collected around 350 days after allogeneic stem cell transplant with calcineurin inhibitor and methotrexate. CDR3 sequence: CASRDSLNSPLHF. DNA of the CDR3: TGTGCCAGCAGGGACAGTTTAAATTCACCCCTCCACTTT.